This T cell receptor (beta chain) came from a study of blood T cell repertoires in COVID-19 (dated by TCRdb to between 2020 and 2021). Regarding the study in general: Samples from collaborators originated in the United States, Italy and Spain and spanned both the acute and convalescent phases of COVID-19. A de-identified subject ID, COVID-19 status, age in years and sex were almost always included in the sample metadata. The material from the prospective study consisted of cDNA or gDNA derived from T cells, B-cell-depleted T cells, or PBMCs. Where available, HLA class I and class II types were obtained from metadata supplied by the sample provider rather than from assay-based typing. The repertoires were released in a freely available public database meant as a resource for research on the immune response to SARS-CoV-2. Subjects who had been exposed to COVID-19, were actively infected with it, or had recovered from it provided the deeply sampled blood TCRbeta repertoires that made up the dataset. Samples came from the ongoing ImmuneRACE study (first 160 participants) plus 1,254 subjects from 6 global collaborators.

The immunoSEQ Assay, a bias-controlled multiplex PCR, was used to amplify TCRbeta CDR3 regions from genomic DNA. The paper's processing steps were these. The number of nucleated cells in each sample was estimated by amplification of reference gene primers within the assay. Sequence reads were collapsed and filtered to measure the absolute abundance of every unique TCRbeta CDR3 rearrangement. For each sample, productive Simpson clonality was calculated as the square root of Simpson's diversity index over productive rearrangements. What TCRdb holds here is the immuneACCESS table cut down to in-frame rearrangements. Part of the clones is not present; checked against another copy, under half of the missing clones reflect an unresolved V gene, and the others are unexplained. That table gives V, J and clone size, and the DNA gave D and trimming. Present in this sample are tens of thousands of clones, 88% of which were seen just once. The top ten hold approximately 4.8% of the sample.

Collaborating institutions collected whole blood in K2EDTA tubes following their own protocols. Collaborator samples were shipped for TCRbeta analysis as frozen whole blood, isolated PBMCs, or DNA extracted from either sample type. Overall results and qualifications from the work: The quantity of clinical and demographic metadata differed by source and by participant and was supplied without curation.

In regard to this clone: Its binding antigen is unknown. Base qualities are missing; no much larger clone stands one base away.

There are 12 amino acids in the CDR3, from cysteine to phenylalanine inclusive. The read is trimmed to its CDR3 DNA, 36 bases read in frame from base 1. According to the germline V gene, CDR1 reads MDHEN and CDR2 reads SYDVKM. The junction shows trimming of 4 bases on V and 8 bases on J, plus 11 bases between the germline ends. This sequence uses TRBV28 and TRBJ1-2, with the D segment identity uncertain. The receptor was derived from a woman older than 75 with active COVID-19. Sequenced: peripheral blood. The DNA sequence reads TGTGCCAGCAGTTCCGGTCTCACGGGCTACACCTTC. It translates as CASSSGLTGYTF.